Included here is one T cell receptor beta chain sequence, with context. The sample comes from a study of cytomegalovirus exposure and HLA in healthy donors. The PCR had 60 Vbeta and 13 Jbeta primers. Data came from immunoSEQ multiplex PCR; TCRdb stores just in-frame clones and leaves some out. The sample has about 110,000 clones; around 81% are singletons. The germline V gene has CDR1 SEHNR and CDR2 FQNEAQ (reference sequence). The CDR3 is 15 residues long. The chain employs TRBV7-9 and TRBJ2-5; TRBD2 matches at 10 bases. The J call is in doubt because the DNA end fits TRBJ2-7 better. The source is a woman aged 30 to 39 in good health and CMV-seronegative. The sequenced sample was PBMCs. CDR3 protein: CASSPEAGGSYEQYF. The CDR3 DNA follows: TGTGCCAGCAGCCCGGAAGCGGGAGGGTCCTACGAGCAGTACTTC.